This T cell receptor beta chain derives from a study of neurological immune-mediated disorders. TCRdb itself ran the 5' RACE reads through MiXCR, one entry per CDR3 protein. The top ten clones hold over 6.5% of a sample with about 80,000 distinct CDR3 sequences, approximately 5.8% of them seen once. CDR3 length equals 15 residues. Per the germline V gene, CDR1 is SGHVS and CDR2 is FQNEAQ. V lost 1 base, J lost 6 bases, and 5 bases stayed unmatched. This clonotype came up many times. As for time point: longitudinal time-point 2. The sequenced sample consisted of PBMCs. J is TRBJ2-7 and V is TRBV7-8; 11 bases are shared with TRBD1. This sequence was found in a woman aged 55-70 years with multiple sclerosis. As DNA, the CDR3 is TGTGCCAGCAGCTTAGAAGCCGGGACAGGGGGCGAGCAGTACTTC. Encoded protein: CASSLEAGTGGEQYF.